The rows below give T cell receptor beta chains drawn from one sample of a study of preoperative IRX-2 immunotherapy in early breast cancer. Libraries were prepared by immunoSEQ multiplex PCR; TCRdb keeps only in-frame clonotypes and omits some of them. The repertoire holds about 23,000 clones, approximately 96% seen once, with around 15% in the top ten. Source: tumor tissue, taken after IRX-2 immunotherapy. These receptors came from a human donor with breast cancer. Each CDR3 is given with its conserved first and last residue. The D gene is left open where the match is weak. Clone size, where shown, is once, few, many, or a class for clones that have expanded.

clone_size d_call j_call v_call cdr3_aa cdr3_nt
NA NA TRBJ2-7 TRBV28 CASSLWRGRTYEQYF TGTGCCAGCAGTTTGTGGAGGGGAAGGACCTACGAGCAGTACTTC
NA NA TRBJ2-7 TRBV29-1 CSVEPGAGEQYF TGCAGCGTTGAACCAGGGGCGGGAGAGCAGTACTTC
NA NA TRBJ1-1 TRBV4-2 CASRYGSQAFF TGTGCCAGCCGGTACGGATCGCAGGCTTTCTTT
NA NA TRBJ2-7 TRBV7-9 CASSSDHYEQYF TGTGCCAGCAGCTCGGACCACTACGAGCAGTACTTC
NA NA TRBJ2-5 TRBV7-9 CASSSLGSRETQYF TGTGCCAGCAGCTCCCTCGGGTCCCGGGAGACCCAGTACTTC
once NA TRBJ2-7 TRBV28 CASSPRRSGSAYEQYF TGTGCCAGCAGTCCCCGCCGGAGCGGCTCGGCTTACGAGCAGTACTTC
NA NA TRBJ2-2 TRBV27 CASSLLPGELFF TGTGCCAGCAGTTTATTACCCGGGGAGCTGTTTTTT
NA TRBD2 TRBJ2-3 TRBV7-9 CASSLSIAGGLTDTQYF TGTGCCAGCAGCTTAAGTATAGCGGGAGGTCTCACAGATACGCAGTATTTT
NA TRBD1 TRBJ1-3 TRBV11-2 CASSPTGGGSGNTIYF TGTGCCAGCAGCCCCACAGGGGGAGGGTCTGGAAACACCATATATTTT
once NA TRBJ1-3 TRBV10-2 CASTPGAGNTIYF TGCGCCAGCACCCCAGGCGCTGGAAACACCATATATTTT